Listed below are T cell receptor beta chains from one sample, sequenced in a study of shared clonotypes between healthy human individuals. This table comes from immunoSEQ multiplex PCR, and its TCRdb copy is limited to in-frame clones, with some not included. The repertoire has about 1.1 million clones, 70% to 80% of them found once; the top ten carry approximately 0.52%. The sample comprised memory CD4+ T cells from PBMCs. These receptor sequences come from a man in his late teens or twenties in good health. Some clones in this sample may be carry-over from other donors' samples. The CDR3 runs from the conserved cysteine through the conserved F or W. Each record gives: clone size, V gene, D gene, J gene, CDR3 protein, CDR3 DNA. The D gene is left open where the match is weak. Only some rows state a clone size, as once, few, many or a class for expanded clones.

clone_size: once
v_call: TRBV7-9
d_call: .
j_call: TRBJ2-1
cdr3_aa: CASSRGPQPYNEQFF
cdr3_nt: TGTGCCAGCAGCCGAGGGCCCCAGCCCTACAATGAGCAGTTCTTC

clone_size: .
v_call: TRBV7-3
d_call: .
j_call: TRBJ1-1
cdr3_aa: CASSSTPGGTEAFF
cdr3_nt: TGTGCCAGCAGCAGCACCCCGGGGGGCACTGAAGCTTTCTTT

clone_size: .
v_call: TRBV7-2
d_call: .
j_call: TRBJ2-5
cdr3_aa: CASSLTRDRGSETQYF
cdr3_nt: TGTGCCAGCAGCTTAACGCGGGACCGCGGTTCGGAGACCCAGTACTTC

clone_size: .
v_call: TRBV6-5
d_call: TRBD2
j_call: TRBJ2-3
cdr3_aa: CASTPGGTDTQYF
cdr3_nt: TGTGCCAGCACGCCGGGGGGAACAGATACGCAGTATTTT

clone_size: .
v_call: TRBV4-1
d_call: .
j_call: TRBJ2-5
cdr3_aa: CASSLGQPETQYF
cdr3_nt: TGCGCCAGCAGCCTCGGACAGCCAGAGACCCAGTACTTC

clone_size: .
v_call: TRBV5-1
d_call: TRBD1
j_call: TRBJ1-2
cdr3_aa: CASSYGQASNYGYTF
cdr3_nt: TGCGCCAGCAGCTACGGACAGGCGTCTAACTATGGCTACACCTTC

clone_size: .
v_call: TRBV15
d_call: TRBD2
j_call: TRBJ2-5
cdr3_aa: CATSRALAGESKTQYF
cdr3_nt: TGTGCCACCAGCAGAGCCCTAGCGGGAGAGTCAAAGACCCAGTACTTC

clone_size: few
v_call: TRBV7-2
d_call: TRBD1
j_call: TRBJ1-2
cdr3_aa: CASSSKGQGAGGYTF
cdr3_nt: TGTGCCAGCAGCTCAAAAGGACAGGGGGCGGGTGGCTACACCTTC

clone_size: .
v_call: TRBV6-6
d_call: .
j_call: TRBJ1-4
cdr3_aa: CASSYLGRTNEKLFF
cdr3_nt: TGTGCCAGCAGTTACCTTGGACGGACTAATGAAAAACTGTTTTTT

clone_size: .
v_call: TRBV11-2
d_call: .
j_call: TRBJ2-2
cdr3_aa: CASSRLPQGPLTGELFF
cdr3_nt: TGTGCCAGCAGCCGACTCCCCCAGGGCCCTCTGACCGGGGAGCTGTTTTTT

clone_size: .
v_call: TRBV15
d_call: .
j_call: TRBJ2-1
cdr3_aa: CATNLGLLGEQFF
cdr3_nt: TGTGCCACCAACCTCGGATTGCTGGGTGAGCAGTTCTTC

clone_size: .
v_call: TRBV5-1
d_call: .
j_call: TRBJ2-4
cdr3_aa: CASSPDQGGGIAKNIQYF
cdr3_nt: TGCGCCAGCAGCCCCGACCAAGGGGGGGGGATAGCCAAAAACATTCAGTACTTC

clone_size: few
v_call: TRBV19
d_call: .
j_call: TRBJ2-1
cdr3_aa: CASSTSGRNEQFF
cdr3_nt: TGTGCCAGTAGTACCTCAGGGAGGAATGAGCAGTTCTTC

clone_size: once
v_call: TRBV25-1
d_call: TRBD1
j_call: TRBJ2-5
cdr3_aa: CASRRGTVQETQYF
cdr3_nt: TGTGCCAGCAGGAGGGGGACAGTCCAAGAGACCCAGTACTTC

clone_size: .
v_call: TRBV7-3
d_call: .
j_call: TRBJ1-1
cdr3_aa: CASSSYGDKNTEAFF
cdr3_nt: TGTGCCAGCAGCTCGTACGGGGACAAGAACACTGAAGCTTTCTTT

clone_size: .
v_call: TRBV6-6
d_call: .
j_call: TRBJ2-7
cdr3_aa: CASSRQVTYEQYF
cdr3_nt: TGTGCCAGCAGTCGGCAGGTCACCTACGAGCAGTACTTC

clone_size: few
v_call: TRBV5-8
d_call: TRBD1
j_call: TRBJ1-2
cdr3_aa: CASSSGQGYGYTF
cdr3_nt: TGTGCCAGCAGCTCAGGACAGGGATATGGCTACACCTTC

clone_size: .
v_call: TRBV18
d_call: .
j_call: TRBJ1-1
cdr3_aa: CASSRSGPDLNTEAFF
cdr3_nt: TGTGCCAGCTCACGGTCGGGCCCCGACCTCAACACTGAAGCTTTCTTT

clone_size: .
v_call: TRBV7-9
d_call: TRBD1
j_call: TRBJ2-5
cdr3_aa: CASSHRQGAYLEQYF
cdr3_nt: TGTGCCAGCAGCCATCGACAGGGGGCCTACCTAGAGCAGTACTTC

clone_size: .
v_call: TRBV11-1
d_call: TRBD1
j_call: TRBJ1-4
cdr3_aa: CASSKGQGEKLFF
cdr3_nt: TGTGCCAGCAGCAAAGGACAGGGTGAAAAACTGTTTTTT

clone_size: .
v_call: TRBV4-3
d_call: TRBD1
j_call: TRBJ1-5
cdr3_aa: CASSPAAGGSNQPQHF
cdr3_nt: TGCGCCAGCAGCCCCGCCGCAGGGGGTAGCAATCAGCCCCAGCATTTT

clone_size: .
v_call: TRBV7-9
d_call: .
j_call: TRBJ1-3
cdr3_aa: CASSFRGHSGNTIYF
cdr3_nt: TGTGCCAGCAGCTTCCGGGGCCACTCTGGAAACACCATATATTTT

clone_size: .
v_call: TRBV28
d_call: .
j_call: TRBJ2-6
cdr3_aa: CASSFRIGGSGANVLTF
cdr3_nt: TGTGCCAGCAGTTTTAGAATTGGGGGATCTGGGGCCAACGTCCTGACTTTC

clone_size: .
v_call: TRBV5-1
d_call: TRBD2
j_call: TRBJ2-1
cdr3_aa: CASSPGLPRANEQFF
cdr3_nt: TGCGCCAGCAGCCCGGGACTACCCCGAGCCAATGAGCAGTTCTTC

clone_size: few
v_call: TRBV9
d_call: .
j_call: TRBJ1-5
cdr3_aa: CASSRSMGLPQHF
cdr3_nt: TGTGCCAGCAGCAGATCGATGGGGCTGCCCCAGCATTTT

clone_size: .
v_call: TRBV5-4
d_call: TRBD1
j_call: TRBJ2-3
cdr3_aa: CASSLDRAVTDTQYF
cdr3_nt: TGTGCCAGCAGCTTAGACAGGGCCGTCACAGATACGCAGTATTTT

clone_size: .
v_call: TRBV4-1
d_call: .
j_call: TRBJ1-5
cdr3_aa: CASSREGGNQPQHF
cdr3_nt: TGCGCCAGCAGCCGAGAAGGGGGCAATCAGCCCCAGCATTTT

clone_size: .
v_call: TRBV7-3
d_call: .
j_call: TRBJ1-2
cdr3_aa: CASSPSRDTNYGYTF
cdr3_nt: TGTGCCAGCAGCCCCTCCCGGGACACTAACTATGGCTACACCTTC

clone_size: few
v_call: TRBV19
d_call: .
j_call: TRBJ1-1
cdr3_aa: CASTAAGQIEEAFF
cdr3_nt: TGTGCCAGTACGGCGGCCGGACAGATTGAGGAAGCTTTCTTT

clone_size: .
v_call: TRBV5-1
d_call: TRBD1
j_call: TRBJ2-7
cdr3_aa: CASSPEGTGVWDEQYF
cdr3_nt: TGCGCCAGCAGCCCGGAAGGGACAGGGGTGTGGGACGAGCAGTACTTC

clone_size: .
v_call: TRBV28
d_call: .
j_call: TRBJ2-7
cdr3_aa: CASSSGRGIDEQYF
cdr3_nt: TGTGCCAGCAGTTCCGGTCGAGGGATCGACGAGCAGTACTTC

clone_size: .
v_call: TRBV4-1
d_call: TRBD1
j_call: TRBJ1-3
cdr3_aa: CASSLGQQGNTIYF
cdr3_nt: TGCGCCAGCAGCCTGGGACAGCAGGGAAACACCATATATTTT

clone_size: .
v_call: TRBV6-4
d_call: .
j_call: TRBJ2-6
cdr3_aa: CASSESASGANVLTF
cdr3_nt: TGTGCCAGCAGTGAGTCGGCCTCTGGGGCCAACGTCCTGACTTTC

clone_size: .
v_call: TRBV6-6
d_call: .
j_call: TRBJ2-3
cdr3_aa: CASKERSTDTQYF
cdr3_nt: TGTGCCAGCAAGGAGCGGAGCACAGATACGCAGTATTTT

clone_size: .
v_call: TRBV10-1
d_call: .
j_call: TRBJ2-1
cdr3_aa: CASSEDSSYNEQFF
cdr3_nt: TGCGCCAGCAGTGAGGACAGCTCCTACAATGAGCAGTTCTTC

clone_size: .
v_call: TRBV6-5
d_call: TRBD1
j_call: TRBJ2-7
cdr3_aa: CASAGQGATYEQYF
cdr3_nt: TGTGCCAGCGCCGGGCAGGGGGCAACCTACGAGCAGTACTTC

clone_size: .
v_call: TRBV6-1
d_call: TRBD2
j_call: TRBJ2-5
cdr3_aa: CASATSGNTETQYF
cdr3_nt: TGTGCCAGCGCGACTAGCGGGAACACGGAGACCCAGTACTTC

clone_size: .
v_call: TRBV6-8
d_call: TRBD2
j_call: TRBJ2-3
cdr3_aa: CASSHPGLADRGSTDTQYF
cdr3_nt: TGTGCCAGCAGCCACCCGGGACTAGCGGACCGCGGAAGCACAGATACGCAGTATTTT